The 8 T cell receptor beta chains presented below share a single source sample, sequenced in a study of cytotoxic CD8 clonotypes in ibrutinib-treated CLL. Method: immunoSEQ multiplex PCR; TCRdb's copy keeps in-frame clones and lacks some. The sample has approximately 92,000 clones, roughly four fifths seen once. The specimen comprised PBMCs, sampled after 24 months of ibrutinib treatment. Receptor source: a human donor with chronic lymphocytic leukemia.

The chain couples TRBV7-9 to TRBJ2-4, with 7 positions matching TRBD1. Germline V CDR1 and CDR2: SEHNR, FQNEAQ (reference sequence). Unmatched junction bases numbered 2, after V lost 0 bases and J lost 6 bases. This CDR3 region has 14 residues. The CDR3 here is CASSLAGTANIQYF. Here the CDR3 DNA reads TGTGCCAGCAGCTTAGCGGGGACAGCAAACATTCAGTACTTC.

This clone was recorded a few times. J is TRBJ1-2 and V is TRBV6-6, with TRBD1 matching over 8 bases. The CDR3 is 13 residues long. The V segment lost 8 bases and the J segment 5 bases; nucleotides outside the gene matches: 7. Germline V gene data show CDR1 as MNHNY and CDR2 as SVGAGI (reference sequence). CDR3 in amino acids: CASGDRGGYGYTF. CDR3 bases: TGTGCCAGCGGCGACAGGGGAGGTTATGGCTACACCTTC.

The gene calls are TRBV6-5 and TRBJ1-1; D unresolved. The CDR3 is 13 amino acids. Germline CDR1 MNHEY, CDR2 SVGAGI. V was pared by 3 bases and J by 4 bases, with 9 bases between. The chain's CDR3 is CASSYRIGTEAFF. The CDR3 DNA reads as TGTGCCAGCAGTTATCGGATTGGCACTGAAGCTTTCTTT.

This clone came up a few times. The gene calls are TRBV19 and TRBJ1-4, with 10 bases that match TRBD1. V shed 2 bases, J shed 9 bases, and the junction held 6 bases outside the gene matches. CDR3 length: 15 residues. Germline assignment: CDR1 LNHDA and CDR2 SQIVND (reference sequence). The CDR3 coding sequence is TGTGCCAGTAGTATACGACAGGGGGCCCTAAAAAAACTGTTTTTT. As protein: CASSIRQGALKKLFF.

This sequence joins TRBV11-1 and TRBJ2-7; the match to TRBD1 covers 10 bases. This CDR3 is built from 15 residues. Losses at the gene ends were 6 bases for V and 4 bases for J; bases not matched to a gene: 9. CDR1 and CDR2 from the germline V gene are SGHAT and FQDESV (reference sequence). CDR3 coding DNA: TGTGCCAGCAGTAACGCCGGGACAGGGGTTTACGAGCAGTACTTC. This sequence encodes CASSNAGTGVYEQYF.

The chain couples TRBV28 to TRBJ1-2; no clear D. With 9 bases removed from V and 4 bases from J, the gap between germline ends came to 15 bases. CDR1 is MDHEN, CDR2 SYDVKM, per germline. This CDR3 comprises 13 residues. The CDR3 region is CASRREQLYGYTF. The CDR3 coding sequence is TGTGCCAGTAGACGAGAACAACTCTATGGCTACACCTTC.

This clone was detected a few times. This chain uses TRBV5-5 with TRBJ1-6; no reliable D call. The V gene's germline CDR1 is SGHKS and CDR2 YYEKEE (reference sequence). Trimming pared 3 bases from V and 9 bases from J, leaving 7 bases between. The CDR3 spans 12 residues. The CDR3 DNA reads TGTGCCAGCAGCTCTCAGGTTTCACCCCTCCACTTT. It codes for CASSSQVSPLHF.

V is TRBV28 and J is TRBJ1-2; D not resolved. This CDR3 comprises 14 residues. The ends were cut back, 5 bases at V and 4 bases at J, with 14 bases in the middle. Germline CDR1 and CDR2: MDHEN and SYDVKM. The CDR3 DNA reads as TGTGCCAGCAGTCCCCCATGGACGGTCTATGGCTACACCTTC. Translated: CASSPPWTVYGYTF.